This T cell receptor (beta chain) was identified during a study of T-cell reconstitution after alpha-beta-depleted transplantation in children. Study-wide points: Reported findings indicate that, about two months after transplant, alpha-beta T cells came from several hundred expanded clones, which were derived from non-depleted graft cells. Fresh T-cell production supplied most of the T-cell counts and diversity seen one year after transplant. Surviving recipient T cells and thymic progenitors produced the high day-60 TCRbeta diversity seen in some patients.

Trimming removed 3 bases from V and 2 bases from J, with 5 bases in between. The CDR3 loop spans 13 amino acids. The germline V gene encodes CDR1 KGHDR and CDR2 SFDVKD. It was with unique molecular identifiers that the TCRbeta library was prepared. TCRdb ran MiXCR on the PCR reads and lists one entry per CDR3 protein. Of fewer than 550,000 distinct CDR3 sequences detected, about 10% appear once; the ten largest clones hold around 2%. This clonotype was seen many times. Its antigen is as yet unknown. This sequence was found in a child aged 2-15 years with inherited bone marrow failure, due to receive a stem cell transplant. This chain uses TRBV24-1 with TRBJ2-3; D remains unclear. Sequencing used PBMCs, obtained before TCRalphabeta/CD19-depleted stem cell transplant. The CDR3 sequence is CATSDRTTDTQYF. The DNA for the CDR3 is TGTGCCACCAGTGATAGGACCACAGATACGCAGTATTTT.